This entry lists 10 T cell receptor beta chains sequenced from one sample in a study of CD4 T cell repertoires in COVID-19. Some clones are missing from TCRdb's copy, which holds only in-frame ones; the method was immunoSEQ multiplex PCR. The data show 65,000 to 95,000 clones, under 90% seen once. The specimen comprised CD4+ T cells from peripheral blood, sampled after recovery from COVID-19. Every receptor here comes from a human donor who had COVID-19.

V and J are TRBV25-1 and TRBJ2-1; 10 positions agree with TRBD2. This CDR3 contains 15 residues. Trimming took 3 bases from V and 4 from J; bases not matched to a gene: 3. Germline V gene data show CDR1 as MGHDK and CDR2 as SYGVNS. This chain's CDR3 is CASSDASGGYNEQFF. The CDR3 DNA follows: TGTGCCAGCAGTGACGCTAGCGGGGGATACAATGAGCAGTTCTTC.

The rearrangement joins TRBV6-1 to TRBJ1-1; no clear D gene. Germline CDR1 is MNHNS and CDR2 is SASEGT. CDR3 size: 15 residues. V dropped 5 bases and J dropped 0 bases, with 13 bases sitting between them. CDR3 bases: TGTGCCAGCAGTCCAGAGACACTACTGAACACTGAAGCTTTCTTT. The encoded protein is CASSPETLLNTEAFF.

The rearrangement links TRBV15 to TRBJ2-2; 10 positions match TRBD1. CDR3 length equals 15 residues. Germline CDR1 LNHNV, CDR2 YYDKDF (reference sequence). Trimming removed 11 bases from V and 6 bases from J; junction bases left unmatched: 12. In nucleotides, the CDR3 is TGTGCCGTACCCGCCGGGACAGGGGAGGCCGGGGAGCTGTTTTTT. Translation gives CAVPAGTGEAGELFF.

The V call is TRBV18, the J call TRBJ2-1; weak D call: TRBD2 (6 bases). Per germline, CDR1 KGHSH and CDR2 LQKENI. V was pared by 0 bases and J by 9 bases, with 18 bases between. The CDR3 is made up of 16 amino acids. The CDR3 sequence is CASSPPNGRGAGEQFF. The CDR3 DNA reads as TGTGCCAGCTCACCACCTAACGGGAGAGGGGCAGGTGAGCAGTTCTTC.

This chain joins TRBV10-3 and TRBJ1-2, with D possibly TRBD1 on 5 matching bases. V lost 0 bases, J lost 8 bases, and 13 bases lay in between. The CDR3 totals 14 residues. The germline V gene encodes CDR1 ENHRY and CDR2 SYGVKD. CDR3 sequence: CAISESRGPGGYTF. CDR3 in DNA: TGTGCCATCAGTGAGTCAAGGGGCCCCGGGGGCTACACCTTC.

A remark on this clone: The junction shows a germline mismatch at one end, possibly a read error. V and J are TRBV7-8 and TRBJ2-5, with 12 positions matching TRBD2. The CDR3 is made up of 15 amino acids. Germline lookup yields CDR1 SGHVS and CDR2 FQNEAQ. The chain's CDR3 is CASSLAGGPGETQYF. Here the CDR3 DNA reads TGTGCCAGCAGCCTAGCGGGAGGGCCGGGGGAGACCCAGTACTTC. Complete variable domain (other parts from reference TRBV7-8 and TRBJ2-5): GAGVSQSPRYKVAKRGQDVALRCDPISGHVSLFWYQQALGQGPEFLTYFQNEAQLDKSGLPSDRFFAERPEGSVSTLKIQRTQQEDSAVYLCASSLAGGPGETQYFGPGTRLLVL.

The chain is built from TRBV3-1 (or the pseudogene TRBV3-2) and TRBJ2-7, with 7 nucleotides matching TRBD2. CDR1 and CDR2 from the germline V gene are LGHDT and YNNKEL (reference sequence). V dropped 4 bases and J dropped 0; count of bases not matched to a gene: 6. The CDR3 sequence is 15 residues long. The CDR3 loop is CASSPGPSGSYEQYF. The CDR3 coding sequence is TGTGCCAGCAGCCCAGGACCTAGCGGCTCCTACGAGCAGTACTTC.

The chain couples TRBV21-1 to TRBJ2-5; TRBD2 is taken as the D call from the table, unchecked against the DNA. TRBV21-1 is described as a pseudogene. This CDR3 has 13 amino acids. CDR3 protein: CASRKIVKETQYF. In DNA, the CDR3 is TGTGCCAGCAGGAAGATAGTAAAAGAGACCCAGTACTTC.

In nucleotides, the CDR3 is TGTGCCAGCAGTGAACGACAGGGGGCGGGGGATACGCAGTATTTT. Its translation: CASSERQGAGDTQYF. The V gene is TRBV2, the J gene TRBJ2-3, with 10 bases identical to TRBD1. The CDR3 covers 15 residues. CDR1 SNHLY and CDR2 FYNNEI come from the germline V gene. The trim removed 2 bases at V and 6 bases at J, leaving 5 bases unmatched. The full variable domain, its missing parts supplied by reference TRBV2 and TRBJ2-3, is EPEVTQTPSHQVTQMGQEVILRCVPISNHLYFYWYRQILGQKVEFLVSFYNNEISEKSEIFDDQFSVERPDGSNFTLKIRSTKLEDSAMYFCASSERQGAGDTQYFGPGTRLTVL.

The rearrangement uses TRBV24-1 and TRBJ2-3; 8 bases match TRBD2. The CDR3 totals 17 residues. Looked up from germline, CDR1 is KGHDR and CDR2 is SFDVKD. V shed 3 bases, J shed 2 bases, and the junction held 9 bases outside the gene matches. CDR3: CATSDPGTRPNTDTQYF. CDR3 nucleotides: TGTGCCACCAGTGATCCCGGGACTAGACCCAACACAGATACGCAGTATTTT.